What follows are 27 T cell receptor beta chains derived from one specimen sequenced in a study of beta chain features in type 1 diabetes. What was sequenced were expressed TCRB transcripts, since all of the isolated RNA had been reverse transcribed. Generated by immunoSEQ multiplex PCR, the TCRdb table keeps only in-frame clones and is missing some. The table lists 400,000 to 600,000 clones, 30% of them singletons, with around 0.065% in the top ten. What was sequenced was naive CD4+ T cells from blood. These receptors were taken from a man aged 18 to 35 in good health.

This clone has a handful of counts. Other DNA sequences in this specimen translate into the identical CDR3. The chain joins TRBV30 to TRBJ1-1; the D gene is possibly TRBD1 (6 bases). Germline lookup yields CDR1 GTSNPN and CDR2 SVGIG (reference sequence). V was pared by 3 bases and J by 1 base, with 9 bases between. This CDR3 contains 13 residues. The CDR3 DNA is TGTGCCTGGAGCGGACAGCCGAACACTGAAGCTTTCTTT. This codes for CAWSGQPNTEAFF.

The chain joins TRBV25-1 to TRBJ2-3, with TRBD1 as a possible D gene (6 bases). The CDR3 has 15 residues. CDR1 and CDR2 (germline): MGHDK, SYGVNS. Trimming removed 0 bases at V and 3 bases at J, with 10 bases between. Here the CDR3 reads CASSEYQGQTDTQYF. CDR3 bases: TGTGCCAGCAGTGAATATCAGGGGCAGACAGATACGCAGTATTTT.

This clone was found a few times. The CDR3 loop is CASRPGLYNEQFF. As DNA, the CDR3 is TGTGCCAGCAGACCGGGGCTCTACAATGAGCAGTTCTTC. The chain joins TRBV28 to TRBJ2-1; possibly TRBD1 or TRBD2 for D (5 bases each). Germline V gives CDR1 MDHEN, CDR2 SYDVKM. The CDR3 covers 13 residues. Trimming took off 6 bases at V and 3 bases at J, with 9 bases between the two ends.

This clone was observed a few times. This chain uses TRBV15 with TRBJ1-3, with 8 bases identical to TRBD1. This CDR3 is built from 13 residues. Trimming at V came to 8 bases and at J to 3 bases, leaving 3 bases not matched to a gene. Per the germline V gene, CDR1 is LNHNV and CDR2 is YYDKDF (reference sequence). CDR3 nucleotide sequence: TGTGCCACCGCGGACAGGGTTGGAAACACCATATATTTT. Its protein product is CATADRVGNTIYF.

The chain employs TRBV10-3 and TRBJ2-7; D unclear. V was pared by 0 bases and J by 3 bases, with 6 bases between. From germline, CDR1 is ENHRY and CDR2 SYGVKD. CDR3 length equals 13 residues. CDR3 DNA: TGTGCCATCAGTGAGTCCGCTTACTACGAGCAGTACTTC. Protein: CAISESAYYEQYF.

The V gene is TRBV9, the J gene TRBJ2-3; no definite D call. V was trimmed by 0 bases and J by 4 bases, leaving 6 bases between them. This CDR3 comprises 13 residues. Germline assignment: CDR1 SGDLS and CDR2 YYNGEE. The CDR3 DNA reads TGTGCCAGCAGCGTAGCGAGGTCAGATACGCAGTATTTT. It encodes CASSVARSDTQYF.

The chain uses TRBV2 and TRBJ2-3; 7 bases fit TRBD2. Per germline, CDR1 SNHLY and CDR2 FYNNEI. The V segment lost 6 bases and the J segment 0 bases; nucleotides outside the gene matches: 6. This CDR3 has 15 residues. DNA of the CDR3: TGTGCCAGCAGCGGGGGGAGACTTAGCACAGATACGCAGTATTTT. Protein sequence: CASSGGRLSTDTQYF. The entire variable domain, with the rest obtained from reference TRBV2 and TRBJ2-3, is as follows: EPEVTQTPSHQVTQMGQEVILRCVPISNHLYFYWYRQILGQKVEFLVSFYNNEISEKSEIFDDQFSVERPDGSNFTLKIRSTKLEDSAMYFCASSGGRLSTDTQYFGPGTRLTVL.

This clone was seen a few times. This chain connects TRBV6-6 to TRBJ2-3; possible D gene TRBD1, 5 bases. The germline CDR1 and CDR2 sequences are MNHNY and SVGAGI (reference sequence). Trimming stripped 10 bases from V and 6 bases from J, with 23 bases between. The CDR3 extends over 15 amino acids. CDR3 coding DNA: TGTGCCACCCTGCCCCAGCAGGGTTTTCTTGATACGCAGTATTTT. It translates to CATLPQQGFLDTQYF.

The CDR3 loop reads CASRPGTSGNNEQFF. CDR3 in DNA: TGTGCCAGCAGGCCCGGGACTAGCGGGAACAATGAGCAGTTCTTC. The chain is built from TRBV6-5 and TRBJ2-1; 13 nucleotides match TRBD2. CDR3 length: 15 amino acids. CDR1 MNHEY and CDR2 SVGAGI come from the germline V gene. J gave up 5 bases and V 6 bases, and 4 bases lay outside the gene matches.

The chain combines TRBV28 with TRBJ2-1; the D gene could be TRBD1 or TRBD2 (6 bases each). V lost 7 bases and J 7 bases, leaving 11 bases between the germline ends. This CDR3 comprises 12 residues. CDR1 and CDR2 from the germline V gene are MDHEN and SYDVKM. In DNA, the CDR3 is TGTGCCAGCAATGGGGGGCAAAATGAGCAGTTCTTC. Amino acids: CASNGGQNEQFF.

The chain recombines TRBV9 with TRBJ2-3; TRBD2 is a possible D gene (7 bases). Trimming left V 1 base short and J 0 bases short, with 12 bases between. Germline V lookup: CDR1 SGDLS, CDR2 YYNGEE. There are 16 residues in the CDR3. The CDR3 DNA sequence: TGTGCCAGCAGCGTACTGGCGGGGGCTAGCACAGATACGCAGTATTTT. Protein: CASSVLAGASTDTQYF.

The chain combines TRBV28 with TRBJ1-4; TRBD1 matches 10 bases. The CDR3 contains 13 residues. Germline lookup yields CDR1 MDHEN and CDR2 SYDVKM. V lost 6 bases and J lost 8; bases outside the gene matches: 3. The CDR3 sequence: CASRTGGEEKLFF. The CDR3 DNA reads as TGTGCCAGCAGGACAGGGGGCGAGGAAAAACTGTTTTTT.

This sequence joins TRBV10-1 and TRBJ2-5; 8 nucleotides match TRBD1. V shed 0 bases, J shed 0 bases, and the junction held 3 bases outside the gene matches. The germline CDR1 and CDR2 sequences are WNHNN and SYGVQD (reference sequence). The CDR3 has 16 amino acids. The CDR3 protein is CASSESTGENQETQYF. CDR3 DNA: TGCGCCAGCAGTGAGTCGACAGGGGAAAACCAAGAGACCCAGTACTTC.

This clone was detected a few times. J is TRBJ2-7 and V is TRBV29-1, with a tentative D call TRBD2 (5 bases). The CDR3 is 15 amino acids. Germline values: CDR1 SQVTM, CDR2 ANQGSEA. Deletions cut 0 bases from V and 5 bases from J, with 17 bases between. CDR3 amino acids: CSVEDPLEREHEQYF. The CDR3 region has the DNA TGCAGCGTTGAAGACCCCCTAGAGAGGGAACACGAGCAGTACTTC.

The rearrangement joins TRBV7-9 to TRBJ2-2; weak D call: TRBD1 (6 bases). This CDR3 is 13 amino acids long. The germline V and J ends were trimmed by 5 bases and 6 bases, with 10 bases remaining between them. Germline CDR1 reads SEHNR; CDR2 reads FQNEAQ (reference sequence). DNA for the CDR3: TGTGCCAGCAGCCCCGGGACACCCGGGGAGCTGTTTTTT. Translated: CASSPGTPGELFF.

This clone was seen a few times. The V call is TRBV2, the J call TRBJ2-6; D gene unclear. Germline CDR1 reads SNHLY; CDR2 reads FYNNEI. The CDR3 is made up of 14 amino acids. Trimming cost V 7 bases and J 0 bases, with 7 bases left between them. This CDR3 reads CASNQASGANVLTF. As DNA, the CDR3 is TGTGCCAGCAACCAGGCCTCTGGGGCCAACGTCCTGACTTTC.

This clone came up a few times. V and J are TRBV18 and TRBJ1-2; possible D gene TRBD1, 5 bases. From germline, CDR1 is KGHSH and CDR2 LQKENI. This CDR3 contains 18 residues. The V and J ends lost 2 bases and 2 bases respectively, with 21 bases between them. CDR3: CASSPLRGGPNLNYGYTF. The CDR3, as DNA: TGTGCCAGCTCACCATTGAGGGGAGGACCGAATCTGAACTATGGCTACACCTTC. Looking up the rest from reference TRBV18 and TRBJ1-2 gives the full variable domain: NAGVMQNPRHLVRRRGQEARLRCSPMKGHSHVYWYRQLPEEGLKFMVYLQKENIIDESGMPKERFSAEFPKEGPSILRIQQVVRGDSAAYFCASSPLRGGPNLNYGYTFGSGTRLTVV.

This chain links TRBV25-1 with TRBJ2-7, with D perhaps TRBD1 (5 bases). V was cut by 4 bases and J by 3 bases, with 13 bases left in between. Germline CDR1 is MGHDK and CDR2 is SYGVNS. The CDR3 covers 14 residues. CDR3 nucleotide sequence: TGTGCCAGCAGTGCAAATCACAGGCTCTACGAGCAGTACTTC. This translates into CASSANHRLYEQYF.

The rearrangement links TRBV2 to TRBJ2-3; 12 bases fit TRBD2. This CDR3 region has 16 residues. J gave up 6 bases and V 6 bases, and 10 bases lay outside the gene matches. Germline values: CDR1 SNHLY, CDR2 FYNNEI. CDR3 DNA sequence: TGTGCCAGCAGAGATAGACTAGCGGGAGAAGTGGATACGCAGTATTTT. Translating it yields CASRDRLAGEVDTQYF.

The gene calls are TRBV28 and TRBJ2-1; unclear D gene. Trimming shortened V by 2 bases and J by 8 bases, and 13 bases separated the two germline ends. Germline CDR1 is MDHEN and CDR2 is SYDVKM. CDR3 length: 14 amino acids. The CDR3 reads CASSLGGKVDEQFF. CDR3 DNA sequence: TGTGCCAGCAGTTTAGGCGGAAAAGTCGATGAGCAGTTCTTC.

This clone was picked up a small number of times. The chain carries TRBV10-3 and TRBJ2-3; D uncertain. The V gene lost 1 base and the J gene lost 4 bases, with 3 bases spanning the gap. CDR3 length: 12 amino acids. CDR1 and CDR2 from the germline V gene are ENHRY and SYGVKD. CDR3 nucleotides: TGTGCCATCAGTGAGTTTGCAGATACGCAGTATTTT. Translating it yields CAISEFADTQYF.

The rearrangement joins TRBV4-1 to TRBJ2-3; D not resolved. Germline CDR1 is MGHRA and CDR2 is YSYEKL. The CDR3 totals 12 residues. Trimming pared 0 bases from V and 7 bases from J, leaving 5 bases between. This CDR3 reads CASSQDKNTQYF. The DNA for the CDR3 is TGCGCCAGCAGCCAAGATAAGAATACGCAGTATTTT.

There are a few counts of this clone. The rearrangement links TRBV9 to TRBJ2-3; D is undetermined. The germline CDR1 and CDR2 sequences are SGDLS and YYNGEE. Trimming removed 0 bases at V and 2 bases at J, with 10 bases between. This CDR3 spans 15 amino acids. CDR3 sequence: CASSVVETHTDTQYF. DNA for the CDR3: TGTGCCAGCAGCGTAGTGGAGACCCACACAGATACGCAGTATTTT.

The J gene is TRBJ2-1, the V gene TRBV9; D not certain. Germline CDR1 is SGDLS and CDR2 is YYNGEE. V lost 0 bases to trimming and J lost 6 bases, with 4 bases between them. The CDR3 runs 12 residues. The chain's CDR3 is CASSVGVNEQFF. The CDR3 region has the DNA TGTGCCAGCAGCGTAGGGGTCAATGAGCAGTTCTTC.

The chain uses TRBV2 and TRBJ2-1, with unresolved D. The germline CDR1 and CDR2 sequences are SNHLY and FYNNEI. V was pared by 2 bases and J by 9 bases, with 2 bases between. This CDR3 region has 10 residues. CDR3 coding DNA: TGTGCCAGCAGTGAATCTGAGCAGTTCTTC. It codes for CASSESEQFF.

The DNA for the CDR3 is TGTGCCAGCAGTTACCTCGGGGGGGACGAGACCCAGTACTTC. Translation gives CASSYLGGDETQYF. This sequence joins TRBV6-5 and TRBJ2-5, with 8 bases identical to TRBD2. The CDR3 spans 14 residues. V shed 2 bases and J 5 bases; nucleotides not matched to a gene: 4. Germline V CDR1 and CDR2: MNHEY, SVGAGI.

This clone turned up a few times. The sample has other DNA sequences that encode this CDR3 too. V gene TRBV30 combines with J gene TRBJ1-1, with D maybe TRBD1 (5 bases). CDR1 is GTSNPN and CDR2 is SVGIG in the germline V gene (reference sequence). V was shortened by 2 bases and J by 3 bases, with 7 bases between the two germline ends. The CDR3 is made up of 12 amino acids. The CDR3 loop reads CAWSSRDTEAFF. Here the CDR3 DNA reads TGTGCCTGGAGTTCCAGGGACACTGAAGCTTTCTTT.